A selection of T cell receptor beta chains follows, all from one sample in a study of cytotoxic CD8 clonotypes in ibrutinib-treated CLL. Assay: immunoSEQ multiplex PCR; the TCRdb copy retains only in-frame clones and omits some. The table lists about 76,000 clones, approximately 87% of them singletons. The sequencing here drew on PBMCs, taken after 24 months of ibrutinib treatment. These TCRs come from a human donor with chronic lymphocytic leukemia. The conserved cysteine and the conserved F or W are not part of the CDR3 here.

v_gene,CDR3aa
TRBV15,ATSRGLAGGPIDEQF
TRBV13,ASSRQGAYEQY
TRBV19,ASSMTSSFTDTQY
TRBV5-1,ASSPTAGGEQF
TRBV19,ASSTRQGMNTEAF
TRBV15,ATSRDRGIRETQY
TRBV28,ASSGTYTSGELF
TRBV5-1,ASSTGTGDGYT
TRBV11-2,ASSVNRGYNEQF
TRBV5-1,ASNPREGDTGELF
TRBV7-2,ASSPQGPNEKLF
TRBV7-6,ASSLGQGLNTEAF
TRBV7-7,ASSLVPRLARQETQY
TRBV5-1,ASGTGSTDTQY
TRBV19,ASGDANTGELF
TRBV19,ASSLRSQGSQYQETQY
TRBV19,ASSPGHLYEQY
TRBV28,ASSLPGLGINQPQH
TRBV2,ASSSGTISTQY
TRBV5-6,ASSPKDRGGNIQY
TRBV10-3,AIGILSTEAF
TRBV5-1,ASSFGGYETQY
TRBV5-1,ASSLESRGMETQY
TRBV7-9,ASSTTYEQY
TRBV27,ASSLSDFSSPSTEAF
TRBV19,ASSIIPEPSGGIYEQY
TRBV7-3,ASSFGEDTQY
TRBV11-2,ASSYGTGTGELF
TRBV15,ATSIQREPYNEQF
TRBV5-4,ASSLRRSGPGYT
TRBV9,ASSVDSLFDEQF
TRBV28,ASSLWSSPSTGELF
TRBV2,ASSGTGTTEAF
TRBV7-2,ASSQRQGPYEQY
TRBV5-4,ASSTENNYGYT
TRBV5-1,ASSQGPRNTEAF
TRBV5-4,ASSLGEGPVPGLQF
TRBV20-1,SAGDTQY
TRBV19,ASSTPKGLNEKLF
TRBV9,ASSPDMNTEAF
TRBV28,ASTLGGALVDGYT
TRBV5-1,ASSLDYSEGTIY
TRBV5-5,ASSLTAPQPQH
TRBV30,AWSRWITGELF
TRBV15,ATSRDQSEAF
TRBV9,ASSVSVLPDEQF